This TCR beta chain was identified during a study of a mutant IDH1 vaccine in newly diagnosed glioma. For the study at large: Earlier therapy was either radiotherapy, temozolomide, or both, and most got both.

Generated by immunoSEQ multiplex PCR, the TCRdb table keeps only in-frame clones and is missing some. The sample has 20,000 to 25,000 clones; under 85% are singletons. There are 15 residues in the CDR3. After removal of 4 bases from V and 6 bases from J, the junction contained 8 bases not matched to a gene. Germline-derived CDR1 and CDR2 are SGHRS and YFSETQ. Time point reported: baseline, week 1 (first vaccination visit). The treatment: pre-vaccination baseline after standard-of-care therapy. The chain uses TRBV5-1 and TRBJ1-4; 8 nucleotides line up with TRBD1. This sequence originates from a man aged 35 to 55 with glioma. The source was PBMCs, collected from a glioma patient treated with radiotherapy, temozolomide or both. In nucleotides, the CDR3 is TGCGCCAGCAGCCTCGACAGGGGAATAGATGAAAAACTGTTTTTT. Translation: CASSLDRGIDEKLFF.